These 12 T cell receptor beta chains originate from one sample sequenced in a study of T cells in Graves' hyperthyroidism and ophthalmopathy. Researchers amplified the TCR beta CDR3 regions from RNA transcripts. TCR CDR3 regions were first amplified by RT-PCR with HTBI primers. TCRdb ran MiXCR on the multiplex PCR reads and lists one entry per CDR3 protein. The table includes about 840,000 distinct CDR3 sequences, 38% detected once. Sequenced input: blood. These receptors were collected from a man aged 18 to 30 with Graves' hyperthyroidism.

V gene TRBV19 combines with J gene TRBJ1-3; D remains ambiguous. CDR1 LNHDA and CDR2 SQIVND come from the germline V gene (reference sequence). Trimming cost V 7 bases and J 2 bases, with 15 bases left between them. This CDR3 has 15 residues. CDR3: CASTGGRRPGNTIYF. The CDR3 bases are TGTGCCAGTACGGGTGGCAGGCGACCTGGAAACACCATATATTTT.

This sequence joins TRBV7-2 and TRBJ2-7; D may be TRBD1 or TRBD2 (6 bases each). CDR3 size: 14 residues. Germline V gene lookup returns CDR1 SGHTA and CDR2 FQGNSA. Trimming stripped 2 bases from V and 6 bases from J, with 14 bases between. The DNA for the CDR3 is TGTGCCAGCAGCTTATGGACTCGGGGGCGCGAGCAGTACTTC. This translates into CASSLWTRGREQYF. The complete variable domain, with remaining parts taken from reference TRBV7-2 and TRBJ2-7, reads GAGVSQSPSNKVTEKGKDVELRCDPISGHTALYWYRQSLGQGLEFLIYFQGNSAPDKSGLPSDRFSAERTGGSVSTLTIQRTQQEDSAVYLCASSLWTRGREQYFGPGTRLTVT.

This clonotype turned up a few times. The genes are TRBV19 and TRBJ1-3; D unresolved. There are 13 residues in the CDR3. Germline V gene lookup returns CDR1 LNHDA and CDR2 SQIVND (reference sequence). V lost 4 bases and J 9 bases, leaving 13 bases between the germline ends. CDR3 sequence (DNA): TGTGCCAGTAGTAGCGAAGGGTCAAGCACCATATATTTT. Residues: CASSSEGSSTIYF. The whole variable domain, filled in from reference TRBV19 and TRBJ1-3, reads DGGITQSPKYLFRKEGQNVTLSCEQNLNHDAMYWYRQDPGQGLRLIYYSQIVNDFQKGDIAEGYSVSREKKESFPLTVTSAQKNPTAFYLCASSSEGSSTIYFGEGSWLTVV.

V is TRBV7-8 and J is TRBJ1-4; no definite D call. With 5 bases removed from V and 5 bases from J, the gap between germline ends came to 12 bases. Germline lookup yields CDR1 SGHVS and CDR2 FQNEAQ. The CDR3 is made up of 14 amino acids. The CDR3 spells CASSPNHINEKLFF. The CDR3 coding sequence is TGTGCCAGCAGCCCTAACCATATAAATGAAAAACTGTTTTTT. The full variable domain, with the rest looked up from reference TRBV7-8 and TRBJ1-4, is GAGVSQSPRYKVAKRGQDVALRCDPISGHVSLFWYQQALGQGPEFLTYFQNEAQLDKSGLPSDRFFAERPEGSVSTLKIQRTQQEDSAVYLCASSPNHINEKLFFGSGTQLSVL.

This clonotype came up many times. The rearrangement uses TRBV20-1 and TRBJ1-6, with D possibly being TRBD1 (6 bases). CDR3 size: 15 residues. V lost 5 bases and J lost 5, with 16 bases in between. CDR1 DFQATT and CDR2 SNEGSKA come from the germline V gene (reference sequence). CDR3 amino acids: CSALAWDTDNSPLHF. Here the CDR3 DNA reads TGCAGTGCTTTAGCGTGGGACACTGATAATTCACCCCTCCACTTT.

This clonotype was detected only a few times. The chain couples TRBV15 to TRBJ1-1, with D tentatively TRBD1 (6 bases). Germline values: CDR1 LNHNV, CDR2 YYDKDF (reference sequence). The CDR3 contains 15 residues. The V and J ends lost 0 bases and 0 bases respectively, with 8 bases between them. The CDR3 region is CATSRDGQLNTEAFF. Written as DNA, the CDR3 is TGTGCCACCAGCAGAGATGGACAGCTGAACACTGAAGCTTTCTTT.

The chain links TRBV19 to TRBJ1-2, with a weak D call TRBD1 (6 bases). The CDR3 loop spans 14 amino acids. The V end lost 3 bases, the J end lost 4 bases, and 12 bases lay between the germline ends. Per germline, CDR1 LNHDA and CDR2 SQIVND (reference sequence). This CDR3 is CASSIPGVIYGYTF. CDR3 DNA sequence: TGTGCCAGTAGTATTCCAGGGGTAATCTATGGCTACACCTTC.

The chain employs TRBV5-1 and TRBJ1-2; 7 positions agree with TRBD1. Trimming at V came to 4 bases and at J to 1 base, leaving 7 bases not matched to a gene. Looked up from germline, CDR1 is SGHRS and CDR2 is YFSETQ. The CDR3 covers 15 residues. CDR3 amino acids: CASSHGTASNYGYTF. The CDR3 nucleotides are TGCGCCAGCAGCCACGGGACAGCAAGTAACTATGGCTACACCTTC.

A few counts support this clonotype. The chain employs TRBV20-1 and TRBJ2-5; D uncertain. CDR3 size: 12 residues. CDR1 is DFQATT, CDR2 SNEGSKA, per germline (reference sequence). Trimming cost V 7 bases and J 5 bases, with 14 bases left between them. Written as DNA, the CDR3 is TGCAGTGTTGGGCCTGCCGGGGAGACCCAGTACTTC. Its translation is CSVGPAGETQYF.

This chain uses TRBV7-2 with TRBJ1-2; D perhaps matches TRBD1 (6 bases). Trimming left V 0 bases short and J 4 bases short, with 12 bases between. This CDR3 is 15 amino acids long. The V gene's germline CDR1 is SGHTA and CDR2 FQGNSA. The DNA for the CDR3 is TGTGCCAGCAGCTTAGCCTTTGGGGGGCCCTATGGCTACACCTTC. It yields the protein CASSLAFGGPYGYTF. The full variable domain, completed using reference TRBV7-2 and TRBJ1-2, is GAGVSQSPSNKVTEKGKDVELRCDPISGHTALYWYRQSLGQGLEFLIYFQGNSAPDKSGLPSDRFSAERTGGSVSTLTIQRTQQEDSAVYLCASSLAFGGPYGYTFGSGTRLTVV.

This clonotype occurred many times. DNA of the CDR3: TGCAGCGTTGAAGGTGGACAGAATGAAGCTTTCTTT. Amino acids: CSVEGGQNEAFF. The rearrangement uses TRBV29-1 and TRBJ1-1; D is possibly TRBD1 (6 bases). V was trimmed by 1 base and J by 7 bases, leaving 10 bases between them. CDR1 SQVTM and CDR2 ANQGSEA come from the germline V gene. The CDR3 is 12 amino acids.

The chain combines TRBV27 with TRBJ2-2; D is unclear. This CDR3 comprises 12 residues. V was trimmed by 6 bases and J by 6 bases, leaving 8 bases between them. Germline CDR1 and CDR2: MNHEY and SMNVEV (reference sequence). The DNA for the CDR3 is TGTGCCAGCAGCGGGTTCGCCGGGGAGCTGTTTTTT. It yields the protein CASSGFAGELFF.